These T cell receptor beta chains were read from a single sample in a study of blood T cell repertoires in COVID-19. Produced via immunoSEQ multiplex PCR; TCRdb's table is partial and in-frame only. Among roughly 250,000 clones listed, roughly 91% were seen once. Sequenced sample: PBMCs or T cells enriched from blood (not recorded which). The receptors here all came from a woman in her forties with acute COVID-19. CDR3s leave out the opening cysteine and the closing phenylalanine or tryptophan.

>TRBJ1-2|TRBV28
ASSQFGQGGPGGYT
>TRBJ2-3|TRBV6-5
ASSSPTDTQY
>TRBJ1-1|TRBV4-1
ASSRQLGQENTEAF
>TRBJ1-4|TRBV5-1
ASSLEGGTSANEKLF
>TRBJ1-2|TRBV30
AWRKTGGNYGYT
>TRBJ1-2|TRBV5-1
ASSVPYGTGGYT
>TRBJ2-3|TRBV5-1
ASRRDIWGKITDTQY
>TRBJ2-5|TRBV13
ASSLRETQY
>TRBJ1-2|TRBV28
ASSLRDRLNYGYT
>TRBJ1-5|TRBV5-6
ASRSRLSPDQPQH
>TRBJ2-3|TRBV13
ASSHRTSGGTDTQY
>TRBJ2-7|TRBV27
ASSLSAGALHEQY
>TRBJ1-1|TRBV10-2
ASFGTADTEAF
>TRBJ2-5|TRBV4-1
ASSQEVGGSRETQY
>TRBJ2-1|TRBV2
ASSPTGNEQF
>TRBJ2-7|TRBV6-2/TRBV6-3
ASGLGTGYYEQY
>TRBJ1-1|TRBV7-2
ASSFTATGNTEAF
>TRBJ1-2|TRBV2
ASSEQHGVYGYT
>TRBJ1-6|TRBV2
ASSEARGESPLH
>TRBJ2-5|TRBV7-3
AKRVAGGQETQY
>TRBJ1-1|TRBV5-3
ARSFPGQRIMNTEAF
>TRBJ2-5|TRBV5-1
ASRLGTTQETQY
>TRBJ2-1|TRBV18
ASSRTTGSYNEQF
>TRBJ2-1|TRBV5-8
ASSLLPYNEQF
>TRBJ1-2|TRBV7-9
ASSDMGQGSYGYT
>TRBJ1-4|TRBV6-5
ASRLQGSGEKLF
>TRBJ2-3|TRBV18
ASSPPAGQRFTDTQY
>TRBJ2-2|TRBV27
ASSSIQGAGELF
>TRBJ2-3|TRBV4-2
ASSIAGTGPDTQY
>TRBJ1-1|TRBV28
ASSLRRGPMNTEAF
>TRBJ1-3|TRBV19
ASSPRGNGNTIY
>TRBJ2-1|TRBV4-1
ASSQESLAGGRNEQF
>TRBJ1-2|TRBV5-1
ASSLNGQGNGYT
>TRBJ2-7|TRBV2
ASSGGLSYEQY
>TRBJ2-1|TRBV2
ASNRRLAEGGEQF
>TRBJ1-1|TRBV5-1
ASTKNRVSSTEAF
>TRBJ1-1|TRBV19
ASSDRFTEAF
>TRBJ1-2|TRBV5-1
ASSSGTGSWGYT
>TRBJ2-1|TRBV7-9
ASSPTGTSALGHNEQF
>TRBJ1-4|TRBV2
ASSRQVTGEKLF
>TRBJ1-6|TRBV2
ASSGASSYNSPLH
>TRBJ1-5|TRBV19
ASRMGQRNNQPQH
>TRBJ1-5|TRBV24-1
ATSWGGSNQPQH
>TRBJ1-1|TRBV5-5
ASTTGGTRTNTEAF
>TRBJ1-2|TRBV12-3/TRBV12-4
ASSLKAASGYT
>TRBJ2-3|TRBV4-1
ASSQDGRGVYSDTQY
>TRBJ2-7|TRBV12-3/TRBV12-4
ASRSDRVGEQY
>TRBJ2-4|TRBV29-1
SVTGRGGNIQY
>TRBJ2-1|TRBV10-3
AIGTSGGPNNEQF
>TRBJ1-2|TRBV9
ASSVGTGGGSYGYT
>TRBJ2-3|TRBV11-1
ASSLEGLGDTQY
>TRBJ1-2|TRBV28
ASSTGGYIYT
>TRBJ1-2|TRBV27
ASRTQTGEEGYT